This record concerns one TCR beta chain sequence. The data are from a study of blood T cells in healthy people across ages. The authors ran a second PCR of 7 to 11 cycles using a sample-barcoded 5' primer and a J-beta primer mix. TCRdb reprocessed the 5' RACE reads via MiXCR and lists one record per CDR3 protein. Here the sample spans approximately 1.5 million distinct CDR3 sequences, approximately 42% being singletons. Sample: blood. This clonotype was sampled from a woman aged 18 to 35 in good health.

CDR3 coding DNA: TGCAGCGTCGGGACCCAGCCCCCCTACGAGCAGTTCTTC. Its protein is CSVGTQPPYEQFF. The rearrangement links TRBV29-1 to TRBJ2-1, with D possibly called TRBD1 or TRBD2 (5 bases each). This CDR3 region has 13 residues. Trimming shortened V by 6 bases and J by 10 bases, and 19 bases separated the two germline ends. The germline CDR1 and CDR2 sequences are SQVTM and ANQGSEA.